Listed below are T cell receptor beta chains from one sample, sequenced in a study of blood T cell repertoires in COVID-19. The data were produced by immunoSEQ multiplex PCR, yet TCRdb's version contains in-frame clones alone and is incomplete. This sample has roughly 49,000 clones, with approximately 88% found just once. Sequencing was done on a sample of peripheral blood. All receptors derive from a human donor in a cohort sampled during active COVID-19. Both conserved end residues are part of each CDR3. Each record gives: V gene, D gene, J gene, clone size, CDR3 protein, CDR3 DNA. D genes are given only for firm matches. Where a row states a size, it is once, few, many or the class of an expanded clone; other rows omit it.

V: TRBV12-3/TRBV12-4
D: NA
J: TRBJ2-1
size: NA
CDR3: CASSRTPINEQFF
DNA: TGTGCCAGCAGTCGGACTCCAATTAATGAGCAGTTCTTC

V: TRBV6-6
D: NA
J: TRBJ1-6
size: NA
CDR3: CASKGGPINSPLHF
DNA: TGTGCCAGCAAGGGGGGGCCGATAAATTCACCCCTCCACTTT

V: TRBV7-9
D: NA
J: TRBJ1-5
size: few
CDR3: CASSSDRNGNQPQHF
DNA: TGTGCCAGCAGCTCCGACAGGAATGGGAATCAGCCCCAGCATTTT

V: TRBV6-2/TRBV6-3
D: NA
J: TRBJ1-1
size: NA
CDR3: CASSVFLGQNTEAFF
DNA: TGTGCCAGCAGCGTATTCCTGGGACAGAACACTGAAGCTTTCTTT

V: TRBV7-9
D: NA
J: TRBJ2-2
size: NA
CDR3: CASRSGSHTGELFF
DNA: TGTGCCAGCAGGAGCGGCTCCCACACCGGGGAGCTGTTTTTT

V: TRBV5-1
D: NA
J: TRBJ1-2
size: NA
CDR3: CASSLGADYYGYTF
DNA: TGCGCCAGCAGCTTGGGGGCAGATTACTATGGCTACACCTTC

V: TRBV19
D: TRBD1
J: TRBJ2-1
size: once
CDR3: CASSNRGPYNEQFF
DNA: TGTGCCAGTAGTAACAGGGGGCCCTACAATGAGCAGTTCTTC

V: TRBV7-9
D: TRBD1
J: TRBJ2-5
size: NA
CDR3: CASSPTGQQETQYF
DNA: TGTGCCAGCAGCCCCACGGGACAGCAAGAGACCCAGTACTTC

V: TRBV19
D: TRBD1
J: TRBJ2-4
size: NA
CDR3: CASSTDREQGRDGNIQYF
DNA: TGTGCCAGTAGCACGGACAGGGAACAGGGGCGGGATGGTAACATTCAGTACTTC

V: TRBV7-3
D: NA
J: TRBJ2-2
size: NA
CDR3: CASSRTGTPNTGELFF
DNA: TGTGCCAGCAGCCGAACCGGGACACCGAACACCGGGGAGCTGTTTTTT

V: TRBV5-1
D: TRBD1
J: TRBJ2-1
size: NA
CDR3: CASSLTGTGIDEQFF
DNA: TGCGCCAGCAGCTTGACCGGGACAGGGATCGATGAGCAGTTCTTC

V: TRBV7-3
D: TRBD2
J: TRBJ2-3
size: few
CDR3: CASSLRTSVGDTQYF
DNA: TGTGCCAGCAGCTTAAGGACTAGCGTGGGAGATACGCAGTATTTT

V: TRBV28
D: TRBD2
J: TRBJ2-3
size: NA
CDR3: CASSSSRGGTDTQYF
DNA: TGTGCCAGCAGTTCCTCCCGGGGGGGCACAGATACGCAGTATTTT

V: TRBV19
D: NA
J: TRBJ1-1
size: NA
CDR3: CASTPMGAVDEAFF
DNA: TGTGCCAGTACCCCCATGGGGGCGGTTGATGAAGCTTTCTTT

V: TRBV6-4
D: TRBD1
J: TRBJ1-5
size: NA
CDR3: CASSATGGQPQHF
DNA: TGTGCCAGCAGTGCGACAGGGGGTCAGCCCCAGCATTTT

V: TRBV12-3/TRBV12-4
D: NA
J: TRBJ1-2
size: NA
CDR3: CASSVTSNYGYTF
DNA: TGTGCCAGCAGTGTGACATCTAACTATGGCTACACCTTC

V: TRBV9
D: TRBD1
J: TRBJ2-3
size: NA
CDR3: CASSVGDRAFTDTQYF
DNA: TGTGCCAGCAGCGTAGGGGACAGGGCTTTCACAGATACGCAGTATTTT

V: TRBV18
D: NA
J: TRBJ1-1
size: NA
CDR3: CASSPDMNTEAFF
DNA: TGTGCCAGCTCCCCGGACATGAACACTGAAGCTTTCTTT

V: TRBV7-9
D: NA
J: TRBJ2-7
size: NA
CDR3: CASSETNQQYF
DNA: TGTGCCAGCAGCGAAACAAACCAGCAGTACTTC

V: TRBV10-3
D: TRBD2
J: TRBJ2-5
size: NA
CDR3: CAISAGTSGSGETQYF
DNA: TGTGCCATCAGTGCGGGGACTAGCGGGAGCGGAGAGACCCAGTACTTC

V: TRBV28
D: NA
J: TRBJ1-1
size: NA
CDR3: CASSFQGITAFF
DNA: TGTGCCAGCAGTTTCCAGGGGATTACAGCTTTCTTT

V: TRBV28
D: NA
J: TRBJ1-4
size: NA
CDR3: CASSLSGRDRGNEKLFF
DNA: TGTGCCAGCAGTTTATCTGGGAGGGACCGCGGTAATGAAAAACTGTTTTTT

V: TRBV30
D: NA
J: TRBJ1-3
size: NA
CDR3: CATSSGNTIYF
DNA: TGTGCTACAAGCTCTGGAAACACCATATATTTT

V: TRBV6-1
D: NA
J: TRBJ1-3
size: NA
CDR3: CASSEAPGSGNTIYF
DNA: TGTGCCAGCAGTGAAGCGCCGGGCTCTGGAAACACCATATATTTT

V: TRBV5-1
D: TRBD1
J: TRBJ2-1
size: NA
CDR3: CASSSVQGTSSNEQFF
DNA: TGCGCCAGCAGCTCAGTACAGGGGACATCGAGTAATGAGCAGTTCTTC

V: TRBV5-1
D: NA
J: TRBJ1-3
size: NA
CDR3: CASSAFGDSGNTIYF
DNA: TGCGCCAGCAGCGCCTTCGGGGACTCTGGAAACACCATATATTTT

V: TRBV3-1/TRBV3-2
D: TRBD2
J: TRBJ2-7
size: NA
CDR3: CASSQEGRSGGVEQYF
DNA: TGTGCCAGCAGCCAAGAAGGACGGAGCGGGGGGGTGGAGCAGTACTTC

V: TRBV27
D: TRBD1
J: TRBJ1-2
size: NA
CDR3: CASSLSGRGYRANYGYTF
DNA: TGTGCCAGCAGTTTATCGGGCAGGGGGTACCGAGCCAACTATGGCTACACCTTC

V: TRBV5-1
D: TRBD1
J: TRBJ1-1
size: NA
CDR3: CASSQGVGGTEAFF
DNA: TGCGCCAGCAGCCAGGGGGTAGGGGGTACTGAAGCTTTCTTT

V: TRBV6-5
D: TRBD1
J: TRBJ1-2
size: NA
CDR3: CASSYQGQGAAGYTF
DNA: TGTGCCAGCAGTTACCAGGGACAGGGGGCGGCTGGCTACACCTTC

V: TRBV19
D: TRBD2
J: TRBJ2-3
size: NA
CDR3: CASSIGRRGEHTDTQYF
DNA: TGTGCCAGTAGTATAGGGCGCCGGGGGGAACACACAGATACGCAGTATTTT

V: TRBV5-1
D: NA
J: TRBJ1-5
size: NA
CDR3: CASSLESGYQPQHF
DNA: TGCGCCAGCAGCTTGGAGTCAGGGTATCAGCCCCAGCATTTT

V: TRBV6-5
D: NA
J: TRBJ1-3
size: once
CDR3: CASIVTVSGNTIYF
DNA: TGTGCCAGCATTGTGACTGTCTCTGGAAACACCATATATTTT

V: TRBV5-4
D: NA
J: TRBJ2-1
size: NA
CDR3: CASSLRSSYNEQFF
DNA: TGTGCCAGCAGCTTGCGGAGCTCCTACAATGAGCAGTTCTTC

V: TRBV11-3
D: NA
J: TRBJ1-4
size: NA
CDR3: CASSFTGVGEKLFF
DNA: TGTGCCAGCAGCTTTACAGGTGTGGGCGAAAAACTGTTTTTT

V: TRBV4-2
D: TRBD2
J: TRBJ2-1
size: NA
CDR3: CASSKGSGGAVEQFF
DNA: TGTGCCAGCAGCAAGGGGAGCGGGGGGGCCGTGGAGCAGTTCTTC

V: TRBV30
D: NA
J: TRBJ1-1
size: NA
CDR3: CAWRLTNTEAFF
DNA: TGTGCCTGGCGCCTAACGAACACTGAAGCTTTCTTT